One and the same sample provided the 2 T cell receptor beta chains below, sequenced in a study of CD8+ T cells in alopecia areata (dated by TCRdb to the late 2010s). Library preparation used the immunoSEQ multiplex PCR assay. RNA was extracted from all samples and reverse transcribed into cDNA, which served as template for TCR sequencing. The clones in this table, taken by TCRdb from immuneACCESS, are in-frame only. Not every clone is retained; where verified, under half of the shortfall comes from an unresolved V gene, and the cause of the rest is unknown. The table for this sample lists 150,000 or so clones; roughly 50% of them were counted only once. Approximately 7% of the sample goes to the ten largest clones. The sequencing sample was made of CD4+ T cells sorted from blood. These receptors came from a human donor with alopecia areata.

The chain recombines TRBV11-2 with TRBJ2-1; no reliable D call. CDR1 and CDR2 (germline): SGHAT, FQNNGV. Between the trimmed V and J ends, which lost 6 bases and 7 bases, there was a span of 16 bases. The CDR3 has 14 residues. In DNA, the CDR3 is TGTGCCAGCAGTCCCCAGGCTCTGGGGAATGAGCAGTTCTTC. Its protein is CASSPQALGNEQFF.

The CDR3, as DNA: TGTGCCAGCAGTTACATGGGTGCGAACACTGAAGCTTTCTTT. Translated, it gives CASSYMGANTEAFF. The chain uses TRBV6-5 and TRBJ1-1; D remains ambiguous. The germline V gene encodes CDR1 MNHEY and CDR2 SVGAGI. This CDR3 contains 14 residues. Trimming cost V 2 bases and J 1 base, with 8 bases left between them.